These 23 T cell receptor beta chains share one sample of origin, sequenced in a study of blood T cells in healthy people across ages. Primed by a sample-barcoded 5' primer and a J-beta primer mix, a second PCR proceeded for 7 to 11 cycles. TCRdb itself ran the 5' RACE reads through MiXCR, one entry per CDR3 protein. The data contain over 600,000 distinct CDR3 sequences, 46% of them singletons. Source material: blood. The receptors shown here come from a man aged 80 or over in good health.

The rearrangement joins TRBV28 to TRBJ2-1; 9 bases are shared with TRBD2. The germline CDR1 and CDR2 sequences are MDHEN and SYDVKM. This CDR3 has 16 amino acids. The V segment lost 4 bases and the J segment 5 bases; nucleotides outside the gene matches: 9. Here the CDR3 reads CASSSNSGRTNNEQFF. Written as DNA, the CDR3 is TGTGCCAGCAGTTCCAATAGCGGGAGAACAAACAATGAGCAGTTCTTC.

J is TRBJ2-1 and V is TRBV20-1, with 7 bases lining up with TRBD2. The ends lost 6 bases at V and 0 bases at J; junction bases unmatched: 8. The CDR3 extends over 15 amino acids. Germline lookup yields CDR1 DFQATT and CDR2 SNEGSKA (reference sequence). The CDR3 spells CSARRASGSYNEQFF. The CDR3 DNA sequence: TGCAGTGCCAGAAGGGCTAGCGGCTCCTACAATGAGCAGTTCTTC.

V usage is TRBV20-1 and J usage is TRBJ2-4; 11 nucleotides agree with TRBD2. The CDR3 has 15 amino acids. Trimming at V came to 2 bases and at J to 7 bases, leaving 7 bases not matched to a gene. In germline, CDR1 is DFQATT, CDR2 SNEGSKA (reference sequence). The CDR3 protein is CSARTSGSLFNIQYF. The CDR3 bases are TGCAGTGCTAGAACTAGCGGGAGTTTATTTAACATTCAGTACTTC.

This clonotype has a handful of counts. The chain employs TRBV4-2 and TRBJ2-4, with 13 bases that match TRBD2. V dropped 4 bases and J dropped 12; count of bases not matched to a gene: 6. The CDR3 runs to 14 residues. CDR1 and CDR2 from the germline V gene are LGHNA and YNFKEQ. DNA of the CDR3: TGTGCCAGCAGCCTGGGACTAGCGGGAAGCCCTCAGTACTTC. Its protein product is CASSLGLAGSPQYF.

V gene TRBV12-3 or TRBV12-4 combines with J gene TRBJ2-3; D remains unclear. Trimming pared 6 bases from V and 6 bases from J, leaving 16 bases between. This CDR3 contains 14 residues. The CDR3 is CASSPMRSIDTQYF. CDR3 sequence (DNA): TGTGCCAGCAGCCCCATGCGGTCAATTGATACGCAGTATTTT.

The chain uses TRBV7-2 and TRBJ2-5; 9 bases agree with TRBD1. V dropped 8 bases and J dropped 1; count of bases not matched to a gene: 2. This CDR3 has 13 residues. CDR1 is SGHTA, CDR2 FQGNSA, per germline. CDR3 in DNA: TGTGCCAGCGGGACAGGGATCCAAGAGACCCAGTACTTC. Its protein is CASGTGIQETQYF.

Remarks on this clonotype: Mismatch with germline at one junction end may stem from a read error. The V call is TRBV5-1, the J call TRBJ2-1; TRBD2 might be the D (7 bases). The CDR3 is made up of 15 amino acids. Germline CDR1 SGHRS, CDR2 YFSETQ. The CDR3 spells CASSPTQGGANEQFF. As DNA, the CDR3 is TGCGCCAGCAGTCCCACACAGGGAGGGGCCAATGAACAGTTCTTC.

The chain links TRBV30 to TRBJ2-7, with a tentative D call TRBD1 (5 bases). Germline-derived CDR1 and CDR2 are GTSNPN and SVGIG (reference sequence). The CDR3 runs 13 residues. The V and J ends lost 2 bases and 2 bases respectively, with 10 bases between them. CDR3 loop: CAWSHSGTYEQYF. CDR3 bases: TGTGCCTGGAGTCATTCAGGGACCTACGAGCAGTACTTC. Supplemented by reference TRBV30 and TRBJ2-7, the full variable domain reads SQTIHQWPATLVQPVGSPLSLECTVEGTSNPNLYWYRQAAGRGLQLLFYSVGIGQISSEVPQNLSASRPQDRQFILSSKKLLLSDSGFYLCAWSHSGTYEQYFGPGTRLTVT.

This chain links TRBV6-2 or TRBV6-3 with TRBJ2-7; no firm D call. TRBJ2-5 matches the DNA end more closely, so the J call is doubtful. Per the germline V gene, CDR1 is MNHEY and CDR2 is SVGEGT. This CDR3 region has 16 residues. CDR3 nucleotides: TGTGCCAGCAACAAACGCACGTCGGCCAGCCAAGAGACCCAGTACTTC. Protein product: CASNKRTSASQETQYF.

The chain recombines TRBV29-1 with TRBJ2-4; D gene ambiguous. Judging by the DNA end, TRBJ2-7 fits better; the J call may be wrong. Germline lookup yields CDR1 SQVTM and CDR2 ANQGSEA. The length of the CDR3 is 14 residues. CDR3 bases: TGCAGCGTTGTTGGGGATTCTCCTTCCGACGAGCAGTACTTC. This translates into CSVVGDSPSDEQYF.

In this sample, this clonotype turned up a few times. The rearrangement links TRBV27 to TRBJ2-5, with a weak D call TRBD2 (6 bases). Trimming took 2 bases from V and 0 from J, leaving 7 bases between them. Per the germline V gene, CDR1 is MNHEY and CDR2 is SMNVEV (reference sequence). The CDR3 consists of 14 residues. The CDR3 region has the DNA TGTGCCAGCAGTTTAAGGAGGGACCAAGAGACCCAGTACTTC. Its translation: CASSLRRDQETQYF.

The CDR3 is CAGRLVEAFF. CDR3 nucleotides: TGTGCCGGGAGATTAGTTGAAGCTTTCTTT. The chain joins TRBV2 to TRBJ1-1; D call uncertain. The CDR3 runs 10 residues. Per the germline V gene, CDR1 is SNHLY and CDR2 is FYNNEI. V was cut by 11 bases and J by 7 bases, with 11 bases left in between.

The V gene is TRBV20-1, the J gene TRBJ1-1, with a weak D call TRBD1 (6 bases). Trimming cost V 6 bases and J 1 base, with 24 bases left between them. Germline-derived CDR1 and CDR2 are DFQATT and SNEGSKA (reference sequence). The CDR3 extends over 17 amino acids. The CDR3 here is CSAPGDQTPKGNTEAFF. CDR3 in DNA: TGCAGTGCCCCAGGGGATCAGACCCCAAAGGGGAACACTGAAGCTTTCTTT.

The chain combines TRBV12-3 or TRBV12-4 with TRBJ2-3; D might be TRBD1 or TRBD2, each matching 5 bases. Trimming stripped 5 bases from V and 4 bases from J, with 16 bases between. The CDR3 has 15 amino acids. The CDR3 spells CASSGAGARADTQYF. The CDR3 bases are TGTGCCAGCAGTGGCGCCGGGGCGAGGGCAGATACGCAGTATTTT.

This sequence joins TRBV28 and TRBJ2-1; D tentatively fits TRBD1 or TRBD2 (5 bases each). Trimming pared 8 bases from V and 0 bases from J, leaving 26 bases between. Germline CDR1 reads MDHEN; CDR2 reads SYDVKM. There are 19 residues in the CDR3. The CDR3 reads CASLYVGSTNRRSYNEQFF. For the CDR3, the DNA is TGTGCCAGCCTCTACGTGGGGAGCACAAACAGGCGCTCCTACAATGAGCAGTTCTTC. Combining the CDR3 with reference TRBV28 and TRBJ2-1 gives the whole variable domain DVKVTQSSRYLVKRTGEKVFLECVQDMDHENMFWYRQDPGLGLRLIYFSYDVKMKEKGDIPEGYSVSREKKERFSLILESASTNQTSMYLCASLYVGSTNRRSYNEQFFGPGTRLTVL.

V is TRBV6-6 and J is TRBJ2-4; 7 bases are a match to TRBD1. Judging by the DNA end, TRBJ2-7 fits better; the J call may be wrong. The V gene's germline CDR1 is MNHNY and CDR2 SVGAGI (reference sequence). The CDR3 is 15 residues long. CDR3 sequence (DNA): TGTGCCAGCAGTTACCCACCGACAGGGTTATACGAGCAGTACTTC. Translation gives CASSYPPTGLYEQYF.

The rearrangement links TRBV27 to TRBJ2-1; 8 nucleotides agree with TRBD2. Germline V lookup: CDR1 MNHEY, CDR2 SMNVEV (reference sequence). The junction had 21 bases not matched to a gene; V was cut back by 9 bases and J by 2 bases. CDR3 size: 19 residues. In nucleotides, the CDR3 is TGTGCCAGTAGGGAGGTAGGTCGGGAGGGCCAGTATCCCTACAATGAGCAGTTCTTC. Its translation: CASREVGREGQYPYNEQFF.

This chain uses TRBV20-1 with TRBJ2-5; D is possibly TRBD2 (5 bases). TRBJ2-7 explains the end of the DNA better; the J call may be wrong. From germline, CDR1 is DFQATT and CDR2 SNEGSKA (reference sequence). CDR3 size: 10 residues. The DNA for the CDR3 is TGCAGTGCCGGGACCTACGAGCAGTACTTC. It encodes CSAGTYEQYF.

The chain recombines TRBV12-3 or TRBV12-4 with TRBJ2-5, with TRBD1 as a possible D gene (6 bases). The assigned J gene may be wrong: the sequence end matches TRBJ2-1 better. The CDR3 is 14 residues long. The CDR3 here is CASSLGAVQETQFF. For the CDR3, the DNA is TGTGCCAGCAGCCTGGGGGCGGTCCAAGAGACCCAGTTCTTC.

The chain carries TRBV6-5 and TRBJ2-6, with a tentative D call TRBD1 (6 bases). The CDR3 sequence is 15 residues long. The V and J ends lost 7 bases and 2 bases respectively, with 12 bases between them. Germline CDR1 is MNHEY and CDR2 is SVGAGI. The CDR3, as DNA: TGTGCCAGCAACGCTCAGGGGACTGGGGCCAACGTCCTGACTTTC. Protein sequence: CASNAQGTGANVLTF.

The sample holds many counts of this clonotype. The chain employs TRBV2 and TRBJ2-3; no clear D gene. Trimming shortened V by 4 bases and J by 5 bases, and 10 bases separated the two germline ends. This CDR3 region has 13 residues. Germline CDR1 and CDR2: SNHLY and FYNNEI. The CDR3, as DNA: TGTGCCAGCAGTGTGGAGATTAGAGATACGCAGTATTTT. Protein product: CASSVEIRDTQYF.

This clonotype was observed at least ten times. The chain has TRBV10-1 and TRBJ2-5; TRBD2 might be the D (5 bases). Germline lookup yields CDR1 WNHNN and CDR2 SYGVQD (reference sequence). This CDR3 has 15 amino acids. Trimming shortened V by 2 bases and J by 4 bases, and 14 bases separated the two germline ends. The CDR3 DNA sequence: TGCGCCAGCAGTGAGACACGGGATTTTGCAGAGACCCAGTACTTC. Amino acid sequence: CASSETRDFAETQYF.

This chain connects TRBV20-1 to TRBJ2-4, with D perhaps matching TRBD1 or TRBD2 (5 bases each). With the DNA end fitting TRBJ2-7 better, the J assignment may be wrong. The V gene's germline CDR1 is DFQATT and CDR2 SNEGSKA (reference sequence). This CDR3 region has 14 residues. DNA for the CDR3: TGCAGTGCTACCCGACTCACAGGACTGAACGAGCAGTACTTC. This sequence encodes CSATRLTGLNEQYF.